A selection of T cell receptor beta chains follows, all from one sample in a study of response to subunit inactivated influenza vaccine. TCRdb passed the RT-PCR reads through MiXCR, listing each CDR3 protein once. The repertoire includes more than 600,000 distinct CDR3 sequences, under 20% of them detected once, and roughly 11% sits in the top ten. The sample here was PBMCs from blood, taken roughly 5 days after vaccination. The receptors come from a man in his forties or fifties who received an inactivated influenza vaccine. Each CDR3 is given with its conserved first and last residue. Each record gives: clone size, J gene, V gene, D gene, CDR3 protein, CDR3 DNA. The D gene is left open where the match is weak. Rows give clone size only sometimes, using once, few, many, or a class for an expanded clone.

size: few
J: TRBJ2-1
V: TRBV4-3
D: .
CDR3: CASSQDTGGDRVYNEQFF
DNA: TGCGCCAGCAGCCAAGATACCGGCGGGGATAGGGTCTACAATGAGCAGTTCTTC

size: .
J: TRBJ1-2
V: TRBV25-1
D: .
CDR3: CASSGRPLYGYTF
DNA: TGTGCCAGCAGTGGGAGGCCCCTATATGGCTACACCTTC

size: .
J: TRBJ1-5
V: TRBV4-3
D: TRBD1
CDR3: CASSQDHRGNQPQHF
DNA: TGCGCCAGCAGCCAAGACCACAGGGGTAATCAGCCCCAGCATTTT

size: .
J: TRBJ2-2
V: TRBV6-5
D: TRBD2
CDR3: CASSYSGLAGGGGELFF
DNA: TGTGCCAGCAGTTACTCGGGCCTAGCGGGGGGCGGCGGGGAGCTGTTTTTT

size: few
J: TRBJ2-5
V: TRBV10-3
D: .
CDR3: CAISESPSVLTQYF
DNA: TGTGCCATCAGTGAGTCACCTAGCGTGCTGACCCAGTACTTC

size: .
J: TRBJ2-1
V: TRBV10-1
D: .
CDR3: CAIEAFEQFF
DNA: TGCGCCATAGAAGCATTTGAGCAGTTCTTC

size: .
J: TRBJ2-5
V: TRBV7-2
D: .
CDR3: CASSGAVTWVETQYF
DNA: TGTGCCAGCAGCGGAGCGGTCACGTGGGTGGAGACCCAGTACTTC

size: many
J: TRBJ1-4
V: TRBV6-1
D: .
CDR3: CASSGHLGGGRDEKLFF
DNA: TGTGCCAGCAGTGGACACCTCGGGGGGGGGAGAGATGAAAAACTGTTTTTT

size: .
J: TRBJ1-4
V: TRBV20-1
D: .
CDR3: CSASSYATNEKLFF
DNA: TGCAGTGCTAGCAGTTACGCAACTAATGAAAAACTGTTTTTT

size: many
J: TRBJ1-6
V: TRBV6-5
D: .
CDR3: CASSYSASPLHF
DNA: TGTGCCAGCAGTTACTCTGCTTCACCCCTCCACTTT

size: .
J: TRBJ2-5
V: TRBV11-2
D: .
CDR3: CASSLPWASQGTQYF
DNA: TGTGCCAGCAGCCTACCCTGGGCTAGCCAAGGGACCCAGTACTTC